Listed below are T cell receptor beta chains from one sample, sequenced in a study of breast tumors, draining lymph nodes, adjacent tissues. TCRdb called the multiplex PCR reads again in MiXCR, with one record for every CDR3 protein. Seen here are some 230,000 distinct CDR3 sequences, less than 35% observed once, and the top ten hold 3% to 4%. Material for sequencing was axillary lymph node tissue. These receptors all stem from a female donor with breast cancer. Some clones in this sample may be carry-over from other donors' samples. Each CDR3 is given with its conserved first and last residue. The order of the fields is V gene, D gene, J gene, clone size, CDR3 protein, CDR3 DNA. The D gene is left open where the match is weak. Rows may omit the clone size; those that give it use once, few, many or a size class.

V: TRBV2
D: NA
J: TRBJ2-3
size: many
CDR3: CASSESQTTDTQYF
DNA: TGTGCCAGCAGTGAATCCCAGACCACAGATACGCAGTATTTT

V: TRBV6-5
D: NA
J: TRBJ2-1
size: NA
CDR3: CASQPGHSLYNEQFF
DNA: TGTGCCAGCCAGCCCGGACACTCACTCTACAATGAGCAGTTCTTC

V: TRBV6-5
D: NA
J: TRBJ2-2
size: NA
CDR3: CASSHGVGVTGELFF
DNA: TGTGCCAGCAGTCACGGGGTGGGGGTCACCGGGGAGCTGTTTTTT

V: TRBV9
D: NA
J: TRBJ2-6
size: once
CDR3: CASSGGVGSGANVLTF
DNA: TGTGCCAGCAGCGGGGGTGTAGGATCCGGTGCCAACGTCCTGACTTTC

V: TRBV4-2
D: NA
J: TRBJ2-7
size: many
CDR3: CASSQIGALEEQYF
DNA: TGTGCCAGCAGCCAAATAGGGGCCTTGGAGGAGCAGTACTTC

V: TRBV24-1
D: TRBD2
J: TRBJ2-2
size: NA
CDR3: CATSTTSGRTYTGELFF
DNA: TGTGCCACCAGCACAACTAGCGGGAGGACCTACACCGGGGAGCTGTTTTTT

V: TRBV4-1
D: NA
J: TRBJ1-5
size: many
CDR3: CASSQGDRGRLRNQPQHF
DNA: TGCGCCAGCAGCCAAGGAGACCGGGGAAGACTCCGCAATCAGCCCCAGCATTTT

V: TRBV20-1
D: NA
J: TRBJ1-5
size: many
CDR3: CSARGGRANQPQHF
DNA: TGCAGTGCTAGAGGTGGCAGGGCCAATCAGCCCCAGCATTTT

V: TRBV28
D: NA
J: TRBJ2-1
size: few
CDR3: CASSPEGRSYNEQFF
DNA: TGTGCCAGCAGCCCCGAGGGGAGGTCCTACAATGAGCAGTTCTTC

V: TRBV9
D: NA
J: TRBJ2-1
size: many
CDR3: CASSVAENEQFF
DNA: TGTGCCAGCAGCGTAGCGGAAAATGAGCAGTTCTTC

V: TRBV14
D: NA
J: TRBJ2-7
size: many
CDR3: CASSQVQKDYEQYF
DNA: TGTGCCAGCAGCCAAGTACAGAAGGACTACGAGCAGTACTTC

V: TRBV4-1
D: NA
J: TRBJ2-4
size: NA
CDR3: CASSLGRVVTDIQYF
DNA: TGCGCCAGCAGCCTGGGGAGAGTGGTTACAGACATTCAGTACTTC

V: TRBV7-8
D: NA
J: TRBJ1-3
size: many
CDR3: CASSLESPWTAGNTIYF
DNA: TGTGCCAGCAGCTTAGAATCTCCGTGGACAGCTGGAAACACCATATATTTT

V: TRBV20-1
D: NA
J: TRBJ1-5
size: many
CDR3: CSARDIGGKSNQPQHF
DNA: TGCAGTGCTAGAGATATAGGGGGAAAGAGCAATCAGCCCCAGCATTTT

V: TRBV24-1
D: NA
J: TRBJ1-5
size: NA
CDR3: CATSTYRGPQHF
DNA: TGTGCCACCAGTACGTATAGGGGGCCCCAGCATTTT

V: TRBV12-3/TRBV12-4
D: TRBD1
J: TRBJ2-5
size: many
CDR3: CASSLGTGRRETQYF
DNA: TGTGCCAGCAGTTTAGGGACAGGGAGGCGAGAGACCCAGTACTTC

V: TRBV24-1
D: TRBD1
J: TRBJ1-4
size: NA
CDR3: CAAVRGQGAEDEKLFF
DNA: TGTGCCGCCGTCCGGGGACAGGGGGCTGAGGATGAAAAACTGTTTTTT

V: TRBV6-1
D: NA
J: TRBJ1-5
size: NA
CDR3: CVSSDTPEEPQHF
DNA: TGTGTCAGCAGTGATACCCCTGAGGAGCCCCAGCATTTT

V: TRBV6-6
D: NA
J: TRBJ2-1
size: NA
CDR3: CASSYFGAPPYNEQFF
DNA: TGTGCCAGCAGTTACTTCGGGGCCCCCCCCTACAATGAGCAGTTCTTC

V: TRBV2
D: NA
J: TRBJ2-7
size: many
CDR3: CASSLADLYEQYF
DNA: TGTGCCAGCAGCCTTGCTGATCTATACGAGCAGTACTTC

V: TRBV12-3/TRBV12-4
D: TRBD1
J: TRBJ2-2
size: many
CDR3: CASLTGGRVGELFF
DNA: TGTGCCAGCTTAACAGGGGGCAGGGTCGGGGAGCTGTTTTTT

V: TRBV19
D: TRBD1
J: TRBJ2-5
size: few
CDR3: CASSPRTGGRETQYF
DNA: TGTGCCAGTAGCCCTCGGACAGGGGGTCGTGAGACCCAGTACTTC

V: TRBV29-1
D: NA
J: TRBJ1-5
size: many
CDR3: CSVELGVNQPQHF
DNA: TGCAGCGTTGAATTAGGGGTGAATCAGCCCCAGCATTTT

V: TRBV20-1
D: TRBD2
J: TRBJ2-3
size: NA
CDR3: CSATACVAGLADTQYF
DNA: TGCAGTGCTACCGCCTGTGTAGCGGGGTTAGCAGATACGCAGTATTTT

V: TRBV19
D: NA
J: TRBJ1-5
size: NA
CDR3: CASRVRGAHYSNQPQHF
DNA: TGTGCCAGTAGGGTCCGAGGGGCCCATTATAGCAATCAGCCCCAGCATTTT

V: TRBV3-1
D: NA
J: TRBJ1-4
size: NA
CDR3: CASSPKRGANEKLFF
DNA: TGTGCCAGCAGCCCGAAGAGGGGGGCAAACGAAAAACTGTTTTTT

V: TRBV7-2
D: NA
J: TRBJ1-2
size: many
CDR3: CASSLASPVGGYTF
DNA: TGTGCCAGCAGCTTAGCCAGCCCCGTTGGGGGCTACACCTTC

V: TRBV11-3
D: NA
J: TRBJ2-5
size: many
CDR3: CASSLQTPGIETQYF
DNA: TGTGCCAGCAGCTTACAGACGCCAGGGATCGAGACCCAGTACTTC

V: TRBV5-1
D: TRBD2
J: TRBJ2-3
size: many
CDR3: CASSPGTSSTSTDTQYF
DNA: TGCGCCAGCAGCCCCGGGACTAGCTCCACTAGCACAGATACGCAGTATTTT

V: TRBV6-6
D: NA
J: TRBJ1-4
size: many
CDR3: CASSRTGTNEKLFF
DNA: TGTGCCAGCAGCCGAACAGGGACGAATGAAAAACTGTTTTTT

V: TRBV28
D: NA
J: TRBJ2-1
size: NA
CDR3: CASSPPRGEQFF
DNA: TGTGCCAGCAGTCCCCCTCGTGGTGAGCAGTTCTTC

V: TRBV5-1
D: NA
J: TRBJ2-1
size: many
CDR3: CASSTDTASYNEQFF
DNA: TGCGCCAGCAGCACCGACACAGCTTCCTACAATGAGCAGTTCTTC

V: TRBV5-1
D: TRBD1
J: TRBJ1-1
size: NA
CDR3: CASSLLQGVGITEAFF
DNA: TGCGCCAGCAGCTTACTTCAGGGGGTTGGAATCACTGAAGCTTTCTTT

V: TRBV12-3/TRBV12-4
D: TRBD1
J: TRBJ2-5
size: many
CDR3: CASSGTVQTQYF
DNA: TGTGCCAGCAGCGGGACAGTACAGACCCAGTACTTC

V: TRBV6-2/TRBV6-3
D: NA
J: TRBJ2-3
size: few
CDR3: CASSYPGGLPRGDTQYF
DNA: TGTGCCAGCAGTTACCCTGGCGGACTACCACGGGGAGATACGCAGTATTTT

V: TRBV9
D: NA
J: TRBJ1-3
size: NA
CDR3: CASSIGGASRNTIYF
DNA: TGTGCTAGCTCTATCGGAGGGGCATCTAGAAACACCATATATTTT

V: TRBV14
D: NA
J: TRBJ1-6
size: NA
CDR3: CASSPDGLQNSPLHF
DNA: TGTGCCAGCAGCCCCGACGGTTTACAGAATTCACCCCTCCACTTT

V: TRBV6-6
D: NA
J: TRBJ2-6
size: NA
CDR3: CASSYTAGSGGANVLTF
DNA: TGTGCCAGCAGTTACACCGCCGGAAGCGGGGGGGCCAACGTCCTGACTTTC

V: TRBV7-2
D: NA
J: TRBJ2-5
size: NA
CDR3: CASSLVGGGTQYF
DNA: TGTGCCAGCAGCTTAGTAGGGGGAGGGACCCAGTACTTC

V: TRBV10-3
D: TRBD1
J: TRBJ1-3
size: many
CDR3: CAISEPGQRVRNTIYF
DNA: TGTGCCATCAGTGAGCCGGGACAGCGGGTTAGAAACACCATATATTTT

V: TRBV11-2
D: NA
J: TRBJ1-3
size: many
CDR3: CASSLTSGNPIYF
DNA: TGTGCCAGCAGCTTAACTTCAGGGAACCCCATATATTTT

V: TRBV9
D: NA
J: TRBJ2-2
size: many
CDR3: CASSVTTGNTGELFF
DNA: TGTGCCAGCAGCGTTACGACAGGGAACACCGGGGAGCTGTTTTTT

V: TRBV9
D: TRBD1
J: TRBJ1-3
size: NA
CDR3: CASSTTGAGNTIYF
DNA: TGTGCCAGCAGCACGACAGGGGCTGGAAACACCATATATTTT

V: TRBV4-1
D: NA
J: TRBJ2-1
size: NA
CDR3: CASSFSGGGRNEQFF
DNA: TGCGCCAGCAGCTTTTCTGGGGGGGGCCGCAATGAGCAGTTCTTC

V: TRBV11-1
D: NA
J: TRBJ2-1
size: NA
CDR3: CASSFPGSVYNEQFF
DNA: TGTGCCAGCAGCTTCCCAGGGAGCGTTTACAATGAGCAGTTCTTC

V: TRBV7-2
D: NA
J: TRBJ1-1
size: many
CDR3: CASGGGPAQMNTEAFF
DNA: TGTGCCAGCGGCGGAGGTCCCGCCCAAATGAACACTGAAGCTTTCTTT

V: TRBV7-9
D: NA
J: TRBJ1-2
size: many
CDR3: CASSLQGYGYTF
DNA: TGTGCCAGCAGCCTACAGGGTTATGGCTACACCTTC

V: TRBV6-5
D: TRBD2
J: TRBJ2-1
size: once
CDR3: CARRLAGVNEQFF
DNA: TGTGCCAGAAGACTAGCGGGAGTAAATGAGCAGTTCTTC

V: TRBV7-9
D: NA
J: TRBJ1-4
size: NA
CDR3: CASSSGGGDEKLFF
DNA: TGTGCCAGCAGCTCAGGTGGCGGGGATGAAAAACTGTTTTTT

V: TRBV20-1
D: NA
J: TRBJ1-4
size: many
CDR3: CSATRGGPNEKLFF
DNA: TGCAGTGCGACCCGAGGGGGGCCTAATGAAAAACTGTTTTTT

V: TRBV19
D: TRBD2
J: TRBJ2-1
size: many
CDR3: CASSTASGGNYNEQFF
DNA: TGTGCCAGTAGTACGGCTAGCGGGGGGAACTACAATGAGCAGTTCTTC

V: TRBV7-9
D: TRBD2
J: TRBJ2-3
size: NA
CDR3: CASSSPVGSGRGTDTQYF
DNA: TGTGCCAGCAGCTCTCCGGTGGGTAGCGGGAGGGGTACAGATACGCAGTATTTT

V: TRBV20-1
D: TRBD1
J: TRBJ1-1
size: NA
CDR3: CSAPIRQGVSTEAFF
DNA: TGCAGTGCACCAATCCGACAGGGGGTTTCGACTGAAGCTTTCTTT

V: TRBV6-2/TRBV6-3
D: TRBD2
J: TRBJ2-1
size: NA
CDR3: CASSPIAGGLNEQFF
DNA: TGTGCCAGCAGTCCAATAGCGGGGGGGCTGAATGAGCAGTTCTTC

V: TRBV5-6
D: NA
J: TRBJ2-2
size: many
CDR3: CASSFNLGELFF
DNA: TGTGCCAGCAGCTTTAATCTTGGGGAGCTGTTTTTT